This entry is about one TCR beta chain. The antigen is undetermined. Library preparation (for TCRbeta) was performed with unique molecular identifiers. Each CDR3 protein is one row after TCRdb ran MiXCR on the PCR reads. The sample holds hundreds of thousands of distinct CDR3 sequences, roughly 17% seen once. This sample is drawn from a study of T-cell reconstitution after alpha-beta-depleted transplantation in children. Points from the study as a whole: Surviving recipient T cells and intrathymic progenitors accounted for some patients' high TCRbeta diversity at day 60.

The source is a male patient between 2 and 15 years old who had a stem cell transplant for acute lymphoblastic leukemia, so the T cells may come from the graft donor. Source: PBMCs, mostly from graft donor cells, taken 360 days after TCRalphabeta/CD19-depleted stem cell transplant.

The CDR3 here is CASSQDRQWGGLYNEQFF. CDR3 DNA: TGCGCCAGCAGCCAAGATCGGCAGTGGGGGGGCCTCTACAATGAGCAGTTCTTC. This chain uses TRBV4-1 with TRBJ2-1, with a possible D match to TRBD2 (7 bases). The germline V and J ends were trimmed by 0 bases and 3 bases, with 18 bases remaining between them. The CDR3 spans 18 residues. CDR1 is MGHRA, CDR2 YSYEKL, per germline.